Below are 8 T cell receptor beta chains sequenced from a single sample in a study of early T cells in non-severe SARS-CoV-2 infection. TCRdb reprocessed the 5' RACE reads with MiXCR, giving one entry per CDR3 protein. The table shows around 57,000 distinct CDR3 sequences, with 9.5% to 13% occurring only once. The material sequenced was whole blood. The receptor set was obtained from an adult who was a healthcare worker with PCR-confirmed SARS-CoV-2 infection or an uninfected control (not recorded which).

The sample holds a few counts of this clonotype. The chain joins TRBV4-2 to TRBJ1-6; possible D gene TRBD1, 5 bases. V was shortened by 0 bases and J by 6 bases, with 12 bases between the two germline ends. Germline V gives CDR1 LGHNA, CDR2 YNFKEQ. The CDR3 consists of 16 residues. CDR3 residues: CASSQELGQGNSPLHF. CDR3 in DNA: TGTGCCAGCAGCCAAGAGTTAGGGCAGGGTAATTCACCCCTCCACTTT.

This clonotype has ten or more counts. This chain links TRBV7-3 with TRBJ2-1; D could derive from TRBD1 or TRBD2 (6 bases each). Germline lookup yields CDR1 SGHTA and CDR2 FQGTGA. The CDR3 sequence is 13 residues long. V lost 5 bases, J lost 9 bases, and 14 bases lay in between. The CDR3 nucleotides are TGTGCCAGCAGCCAGGGGACTGGCGGTGAGCAGTTCTTC. This codes for CASSQGTGGEQFF.

The V gene is TRBV29-1, the J gene TRBJ2-1, with 7 bases lining up with TRBD1. This CDR3 region has 15 residues. J gave up 6 bases and V 7 bases, and 15 bases lay outside the gene matches. CDR1 and CDR2 (germline): SQVTM, ANQGSEA. This chain's CDR3 is CSGDGAGGPGNEQFF. The DNA for the CDR3 is TGCAGCGGGGATGGGGCAGGGGGTCCTGGCAATGAGCAGTTCTTC.

The sample holds many counts of this clonotype. This chain connects TRBV3-1 to TRBJ2-1; 9 bases agree with TRBD2. With V trimmed by 3 bases and J by 9 bases, 9 bases remained unmatched. The V gene's germline CDR1 is LGHDT and CDR2 YNNKEL (reference sequence). The CDR3 loop spans 15 amino acids. In DNA form, the CDR3 reads TGTGCCAGCAGCCACAGTAGCGGGGGCCAGGGTGAGCAGTTCTTC. Translating it yields CASSHSSGGQGEQFF.

The V gene is TRBV7-2, the J gene TRBJ1-2; 7 positions match TRBD1. Germline V gene sequence: CDR1 SGHTA, CDR2 FQGNSA. The CDR3 sequence is 16 residues long. The junction had 6 bases not matched to a gene; V was cut back by 2 bases and J by 0 bases. In DNA form, the CDR3 reads TGTGCCAGCAGCTTACCCTACAGGGGAACTAACTATGGCTACACCTTC. Amino acids: CASSLPYRGTNYGYTF.

This clonotype was picked up a small number of times. The chain recombines TRBV7-2 with TRBJ2-1, with D possibly being TRBD2 (6 bases). CDR1 and CDR2 from the germline V gene are SGHTA and FQGNSA. The V gene lost 6 bases and the J gene lost 7 bases, with 22 bases spanning the gap. CDR3 length equals 16 residues. Written as DNA, the CDR3 is TGTGCCAGCAGGGGGTTGGCGGGACGGAGGTTAAATGAGCAGTTCTTC. This encodes CASRGLAGRRLNEQFF.

The chain carries TRBV10-3 and TRBJ2-7; 7 positions match TRBD1. The CDR3 totals 14 residues. The junction had 9 bases not matched to a gene; V was cut back by 6 bases and J by 4 bases. Germline CDR1 is ENHRY and CDR2 is SYGVKD. CDR3 sequence reads: CAIRGDTGEYEQYF. CDR3 coding DNA: TGTGCCATCAGGGGGGATACAGGGGAATACGAGCAGTACTTC.

This chain joins TRBV14 and TRBJ2-7; D ambiguous. The germline CDR1 and CDR2 sequences are SGHDN and FVKESK. With 0 bases removed from V and 3 bases from J, the gap between germline ends came to 9 bases. The CDR3 is 14 residues long. The CDR3 sequence: CASSQDNSFYEQYF. CDR3 nucleotide sequence: TGTGCCAGCAGCCAAGATAACAGCTTCTACGAGCAGTACTTC.